This is a list of T cell receptor beta chains from one sample in a study of blood T cell repertoires in COVID-19. TCRdb's copy holds only in-frame clones and misses some; the assay was immunoSEQ multiplex PCR. The repertoire consists of 220,000 or so clones, with approximately 82% occurring once and the leading ten covering about 3.8%. Sequenced sample: peripheral blood. These receptors came from a woman aged 80 or over with acute or convalescent COVID-19. Both conserved end residues are part of each CDR3. The size entry is marked missing in some rows and otherwise reads once, few, many or a size class.

v_gene: TRBV6-2/TRBV6-3
abundance: .
CDR3aa: CASSYSGGIGYTF

v_gene: TRBV9
abundance: .
CDR3aa: CASSPGTVNQPQHF

v_gene: TRBV30
abundance: .
CDR3aa: CAWRGRQGIGTEAFF

v_gene: TRBV6-5
abundance: .
CDR3aa: CASSRPGGPEAFF

v_gene: TRBV5-1
abundance: .
CDR3aa: CASSLSGQGAGGNTIYF

v_gene: TRBV19
abundance: .
CDR3aa: CASNWIGAEKTTGELFF

v_gene: TRBV7-8
abundance: .
CDR3aa: CASSLPGTGAGNTIYF

v_gene: TRBV6-1
abundance: .
CDR3aa: CASSEPGTGEGGYTF

v_gene: TRBV5-1
abundance: once
CDR3aa: CASSSDRAGANVLTF

v_gene: TRBV19
abundance: once
CDR3aa: CASSIQRGQTDTQYF

v_gene: TRBV15
abundance: once
CDR3aa: CATSRRTGSGNTIYF

v_gene: TRBV19
abundance: .
CDR3aa: CASSIRSGTATDTQYF

v_gene: TRBV7-9
abundance: once
CDR3aa: CASSLGDRGMAFF

v_gene: TRBV7-2
abundance: .
CDR3aa: CASSPLEGTPLHF

v_gene: TRBV6-4
abundance: .
CDR3aa: CASSAEGGNTGELFF

v_gene: TRBV9
abundance: once
CDR3aa: CASSGGGNTGELFF

v_gene: TRBV5-1
abundance: .
CDR3aa: CASSFGGRVLSGYTF

v_gene: TRBV19
abundance: .
CDR3aa: CASRDRASYEQYF

v_gene: TRBV7-3
abundance: once
CDR3aa: CASSPSGANYGYTF

v_gene: TRBV24-1
abundance: .
CDR3aa: CATMIWAPSGNTIYF

v_gene: TRBV5-8
abundance: .
CDR3aa: CASSLSRADTQYF

v_gene: TRBV28
abundance: .
CDR3aa: CASSFTNSYEQYF

v_gene: TRBV28
abundance: .
CDR3aa: CASSLRGRHTEAFF

v_gene: TRBV5-8
abundance: once
CDR3aa: CASSSYAGRQADTQYF

v_gene: TRBV7-2
abundance: .
CDR3aa: CASSFAGTTTTDTQYF

v_gene: TRBV30
abundance: .
CDR3aa: CAWGWQGTGYTF

v_gene: TRBV6-4
abundance: few
CDR3aa: CASSPETAPYGYTF